The present T cell receptor beta chain was sequenced within a study of early stage breast cancer tumors. The overall study: About eight ER+/PR+/HER2- tumors were invasive ductal; a few were invasive lobular. Average read coverage per sample was around 10-fold. Study-wide points: Functional markers like CD4, CD8 and FOXP3 were missed in bulk sequencing. Enriched TCRB sequences shared across patients were mostly commonly generated sequences.

The data were produced by immunoSEQ multiplex PCR, yet TCRdb's version contains in-frame clones alone and is incomplete. The sample consists of around 9,900 clones, 64% of them appearing once. CDR1 is SGHTA, CDR2 FQGNSA, per germline. This CDR3 is built from 14 residues. V lost 1 base and J lost 9, with 13 bases in between. As concerns this clone: Antigen specificity is unknown.

The sequencing input was breast tumor tissue. This receptor was identified in a person aged 60 to 70 with breast cancer. The chain links TRBV7-2 to TRBJ2-1, with D possibly TRBD2 on 5 matching bases. The CDR3 here is CASSLELSRGEQFF. CDR3 DNA: TGTGCCAGCAGCTTAGAACTTTCCCGGGGTGAGCAGTTCTTC.